Listed below are T cell receptor beta chains from one sample, sequenced in a study of blood T cell repertoires in COVID-19. Sequencing used immunoSEQ multiplex PCR; TCRdb keeps in-frame clones, though not all of them. The top ten clones hold around 3.3% of a sample with roughly 81,000 clones, over 75% of them seen once. Specimen: peripheral blood. The receptor set was obtained from a woman older than 75 with COVID-19, enrolled during active disease. CDR3s include the opening cysteine and the closing phenylalanine or tryptophan. D genes are given only for firm matches. Only part of the rows carry a size: once, few, many, or a class if the clone is expanded.

>TRBD1|TRBJ2-7|NA|TRBV7-2
CASSTGQGGGYEQYF
TGTGCCAGCAGCACTGGACAGGGGGGAGGTTACGAGCAGTACTTC
>TRBD1|TRBJ2-5|NA|TRBV23-1
CASSSTRGRVETQYF
TGCGCCAGCAGCTCCACCAGGGGGCGCGTCGAGACCCAGTACTTC
>NA|TRBJ2-3|once|TRBV6-4
CASSDSRPCTDTQYF
TGTGCCAGCAGTGACTCGAGGCCCTGCACAGATACGCAGTATTTT
>TRBD1|TRBJ2-7|NA|TRBV30
CAWSRQGAGEQYF
TGTGCCTGGAGTCGACAGGGGGCGGGAGAGCAGTACTTC
>NA|TRBJ1-1|few|TRBV5-4
CASTDGVYRATEAFF
TGTGCCAGCACGGACGGAGTTTACAGGGCCACTGAAGCTTTCTTT
>TRBD1|TRBJ1-2|once|TRBV19
CASSQGTGRIWGVEGYTF
TGTGCCAGTAGTCAAGGGACAGGGAGGATTTGGGGGGTGGAGGGCTACACCTTC
>TRBD2|TRBJ2-3|NA|TRBV11-2
CASSFSGGRGDTQYF
TGTGCCAGCAGCTTCAGCGGGGGGCGGGGAGATACGCAGTATTTT
>NA|TRBJ2-2|NA|TRBV29-1
CSVGRVPGELFF
TGCAGCGTTGGCAGGGTACCCGGGGAGCTGTTTTTT
>NA|TRBJ2-1|NA|TRBV19
CASSPIRDSPYNEQFF
TGTGCCAGTAGTCCCATCCGGGACTCCCCCTACAATGAGCAGTTCTTC
>TRBD2|TRBJ2-5|NA|TRBV20-1
CSANPGLASHF
TGCAGTGCTAACCCGGGACTAGCTTCTCACTTC
>NA|TRBJ2-2|NA|TRBV7-9
CASSKPGQLNTGELFF
TGTGCCAGCAGCAAGCCCGGACAGCTGAACACCGGGGAGCTGTTTTTT
>NA|TRBJ1-5|NA|TRBV7-8
CASSLGGLDQPQHF
TGTGCCAGCAGCTTGGGGGGACTAGATCAGCCCCAGCATTTT
>TRBD2|TRBJ2-3|NA|TRBV11-1
CASSHPGLGDTQYF
TGTGCCAGCAGCCATCCGGGACTAGGGGATACGCAGTATTTT
>NA|TRBJ2-1|NA|TRBV18
CASSPDIHEQFF
TGTGCCAGCTCACCGGACATTCATGAGCAGTTCTTC
>TRBD1|TRBJ1-1|NA|TRBV19
CASSVNLQGPTVVF
TGTGCCAGTAGTGTCAACCTACAGGGGCCCACCGTCGTCTTT